This T cell receptor (beta chain) was observed in a study of CXCR3-negative and CXCR3-positive naive CD8 T cells. Overall study findings and caveats: Relative to memory CD8+ cells, whose diversity was much lower, both naive subsets had comparably high diversity. Cryopreservation partially lowered CXCR3 expression, so most assays used fresh PBMCs.

UMI labels and 5' RACE were used to prepare the TRB cDNA libraries. From its re-call of the 5' RACE reads, TCRdb lists each CDR3 protein once, without DNA. The sample has tens of thousands of distinct CDR3 sequences. CDR3 length: 15 residues. CDR1 and CDR2 (germline): SSHAT, FNYEAQ (reference sequence). Remarks on this clonotype: What it binds is not known.

Sequenced sample: memory CD8+ T cells from blood. This sequence joins TRBV7-7 and TRBJ2-1; TCRdb picks TRBD2, but there is no DNA to check that call. This receptor was identified in a human donor in good health. Some clones in this sample may be carry-over from other donors' samples. The CDR3 sequence is CASSSGLAGGLEQFF.